One and the same sample provided the 19 T cell receptor beta chains below, sequenced in a study of identical twins. Each CDR3 protein gets one entry after TCRdb re-called the 5' RACE reads with MiXCR. The repertoire holds hundreds of thousands of distinct CDR3 sequences, with less than 9% as singletons. This same sample was also taken into another study, of yellow fever vaccine responses in identical twins.

The sequencing sample was made of PBMCs. The receptors come from a young woman in good health.

For this clonotype: A much larger clone differs by one base, so this may be a read error. The chain is built from TRBV5-1 and TRBJ2-7; 11 nucleotides align to TRBD2. CDR3 length: 15 residues. Germline loops: CDR1 SGHRS, CDR2 YFSETQ. V lost 3 bases to trimming and J lost 6 bases; unmatched junction nucleotides: 8. The CDR3 protein is CASSWGTSGNCEQYF. In nucleotides, the CDR3 is TGCGCCAGCAGCTGGGGGACTAGCGGAAACTGCGAGCAGTACTTC.

This clonotype was recorded at least ten times. The CDR3 DNA reads TGCGCCAGCAGCCCCGGGACAGGGGTCACCGGGGAGCTGTTTTTT. This sequence encodes CASSPGTGVTGELFF. The chain recombines TRBV5-1 with TRBJ2-2, with 10 bases lining up with TRBD1. The V and J ends lost 4 bases and 4 bases, in that order; junction bases with no gene match: 4. CDR3 length: 15 amino acids. Germline lookup yields CDR1 SGHRS and CDR2 YFSETQ. Looking up the rest from reference TRBV5-1 and TRBJ2-2 gives the full variable domain: KAGVTQTPRYLIKTRGQQVTLSCSPISGHRSVSWYQQTPGQGLQFLFEYFSETQRNKGNFPGRFSGRQFSNSRSEMNVSTLELGDSALYLCASSPGTGVTGELFFGEGSRLTVL.

The rearrangement uses TRBV20-1 and TRBJ2-1, with 9 bases lining up with TRBD2. This CDR3 is 16 amino acids long. Looked up from germline, CDR1 is DFQATT and CDR2 is SNEGSKA (reference sequence). V trimming: 0 bases; J trimming: 6 bases; junction bases outside the gene matches: 9. The CDR3 nucleotides read TGCAGTGCTAGAGACCTGGGGACTAGCATTGGCAATGAGCAGTTCTTC. As protein: CSARDLGTSIGNEQFF.

The V call is TRBV20-1, the J call TRBJ2-7; no firm D call. CDR1 is DFQATT and CDR2 is SNEGSKA in the germline V gene (reference sequence). Trimming pared 3 bases from V and 6 bases from J, leaving 12 bases between. The CDR3 is 12 residues long. CDR3 nucleotide sequence: TGCAGTGCTAGCTTAGAAGCCGGCGAGCAGTACTTC. Translated, it gives CSASLEAGEQYF.

This clonotype has a handful of counts. The chain recombines TRBV5-6 with TRBJ2-7; 9 bases map to TRBD1. J gave up 2 bases and V 3 bases, and 6 bases lay outside the gene matches. The CDR3 totals 15 residues. Germline CDR1 reads SGHDT; CDR2 reads YYEEEE. CDR3 residues: CASSYTGTGTYEQYF. The CDR3, as DNA: TGTGCCAGCAGCTATACCGGGACAGGGACCTACGAGCAGTACTTC.

The rearrangement joins TRBV20-1 to TRBJ2-1, with TRBD2 identical over 13 bases. The CDR3 contains 17 residues. The germline V gene has CDR1 DFQATT and CDR2 SNEGSKA (reference sequence). The ends lost 0 bases at V and 4 bases at J; junction bases unmatched: 6. DNA of the CDR3: TGCAGTGCTAGAGATATTGAGACTAGCGGGAGGTACAATGAGCAGTTCTTC. Its translation is CSARDIETSGRYNEQFF.

This chain joins TRBV4-1 and TRBJ2-7, with 7 bases identical to TRBD1. Germline assignment: CDR1 MGHRA and CDR2 YSYEKL. Trimming at V came to 1 base and at J to 4 bases, leaving 4 bases not matched to a gene. The CDR3 is made up of 14 amino acids. The CDR3 nucleotides are TGCGCCAGCAGCCAAGGGGACAGAACTTACGAGCAGTACTTC. This codes for CASSQGDRTYEQYF.

The table lists this clonotype with a few counts. The rearrangement links TRBV6-1 to TRBJ2-1; no definite D call. Trimming cost V 6 bases and J 9 bases, with 9 bases left between them. CDR3 size: 11 residues. In germline, CDR1 is MNHNS, CDR2 SASEGT. CDR3 protein: CASRENIEQFF. The CDR3 bases are TGTGCCAGCAGGGAAAATATTGAGCAGTTCTTC.

The V gene is TRBV2, the J gene TRBJ2-7; possible D gene TRBD2, 6 bases. Germline CDR1 SNHLY, CDR2 FYNNEI. V was clipped by 6 bases and J by 3 bases, with 27 bases between them. The CDR3 has 18 amino acids. This chain's CDR3 is CASRWTIYPSKDNYEQYF. CDR3 sequence (DNA): TGTGCCAGCAGGTGGACTATCTATCCTAGCAAAGATAACTACGAGCAGTACTTC.

V gene TRBV19 combines with J gene TRBJ1-6, with a tentative D call TRBD1 (5 bases). The CDR3 has 17 residues. V was pared by 1 base and J by 2 bases, with 12 bases between. Germline V gives CDR1 LNHDA, CDR2 SQIVND (reference sequence). The CDR3, as DNA: TGTGCCAGTAGTATAGTTCTGACAGCGACCTATAATTCACCCCTCCACTTT. Protein sequence: CASSIVLTATYNSPLHF. Complete variable domain (other parts from reference TRBV19 and TRBJ1-6): DGGITQSPKYLFRKEGQNVTLSCEQNLNHDAMYWYRQDPGQGLRLIYYSQIVNDFQKGDIAEGYSVSREKKESFPLTVTSAQKNPTAFYLCASSIVLTATYNSPLHFGNGTRLTVT.

This clonotype was seen ten or more times. The chain uses TRBV12-3 or TRBV12-4 and TRBJ1-1; TRBD1 is a possible D gene (5 bases). CDR3 length: 13 amino acids. Trimming stripped 7 bases from V and 1 base from J, with 10 bases between. CDR3 loop: CASTPQGNTEAFF. CDR3 sequence (DNA): TGTGCCAGCACTCCCCAGGGGAACACTGAAGCTTTCTTT.

The chain is built from TRBV11-1 and TRBJ2-7, with 14 bases lining up with TRBD2. CDR1 is SGHAT and CDR2 is FQDESV in the germline V gene (reference sequence). V lost 2 bases, J lost 0 bases, and 9 bases stayed unmatched. This CDR3 has 19 amino acids. CDR3 nucleotides: TGTGCCAGCAGCTTATTGAGTACGGGACTAGCGGGGGACTCCTACGAGCAGTACTTC. It is translated as CASSLLSTGLAGDSYEQYF.

The chain employs TRBV20-1 and TRBJ2-1, with TRBD2 identical over 8 bases. This CDR3 has 14 residues. The V and J ends lost 8 bases and 0 bases, in that order; junction bases with no gene match: 6. The germline V gene encodes CDR1 DFQATT and CDR2 SNEGSKA (reference sequence). As DNA, the CDR3 is TGCAGTATCCGGGGGGGAGGCTCCTACAATGAGCAGTTCTTC. This sequence encodes CSIRGGGSYNEQFF.

A few counts support this clonotype. The genes are TRBV10-3 and TRBJ1-3; no definite D call. The CDR3 contains 16 residues. V was clipped by 2 bases and J by 0 bases, with 11 bases between them. The germline CDR1 and CDR2 sequences are ENHRY and SYGVKD. CDR3 region: CAISEGLWGSGNTIYF. In DNA, the CDR3 is TGTGCCATCAGTGAGGGGCTCTGGGGCTCTGGAAACACCATATATTTT.

Ten or more counts support this clonotype. The chain links TRBV20-1 to TRBJ2-7, with 8 bases identical to TRBD1. This CDR3 has 14 amino acids. Unmatched junction bases numbered 3, after V lost 0 bases and J lost 2 bases. Germline lookup yields CDR1 DFQATT and CDR2 SNEGSKA (reference sequence). The CDR3 bases are TGCAGTGCTAGAGACAGGGGGCGAACCTACGAGCAGTACTTC. Its protein is CSARDRGRTYEQYF.

A few counts support this clonotype. This chain joins TRBV28 and TRBJ2-3; 9 bases map to TRBD2. CDR1 is MDHEN and CDR2 is SYDVKM in the germline V gene. The CDR3 length is 18 residues. After removal of 2 bases from V and 5 bases from J, the junction contained 14 bases not matched to a gene. CDR3 bases: TGTGCCAGCAGTTTACTAGCGGGATTATCCGGGCTCCGAGATACGCAGTATTTT. As protein: CASSLLAGLSGLRDTQYF.

The chain has TRBV10-3 and TRBJ2-3; D gene unclear. CDR1 is ENHRY and CDR2 is SYGVKD in the germline V gene. V gave up 3 bases and J gave up 4 bases, with 14 bases separating them. The CDR3 extends over 15 amino acids. CDR3 DNA sequence: TGTGCCATCAGTGAAGGAAGTGTAGGCCCAGATACGCAGTATTTT. Amino acid sequence: CAISEGSVGPDTQYF.

In its sample, this clonotype was seen a few times. V usage is TRBV7-9 and J usage is TRBJ2-1; D remains ambiguous. CDR1 is SEHNR, CDR2 FQNEAQ, per germline (reference sequence). The V gene lost 4 bases and the J gene lost 8 bases, with 9 bases spanning the gap. This CDR3 contains 12 residues. CDR3 coding DNA: TGTGCCAGCAGCTCCGTCCGGGATGAGCAGTTCTTC. Its protein is CASSSVRDEQFF.

This clonotype turned up a few times. The rearrangement uses TRBV5-1 and TRBJ2-5; no clear D. The V end lost 3 bases, the J end lost 2 bases, and 5 bases lay between the germline ends. The CDR3 sequence is 12 residues long. CDR1 SGHRS and CDR2 YFSETQ come from the germline V gene. The CDR3 DNA is TGCGCCAGCAGCTCACCGCAAGAGACCCAGTACTTC. This translates into CASSSPQETQYF.